This entry describes one T cell receptor (beta chain). Antigen: not known. This entry is derived from a study of tumor-infiltrating lymphocytes in localized non-small cell lung cancer. Across the whole study: Resected tumor was paired with non-adjacent uninvolved lung from the same patient. Study results and limitations: No link was found between tumor T-cell fraction and recurrence-free survival. T-cell fraction did not differ between immunotypes IM1 and IM2.

Sequencing used immunoSEQ multiplex PCR; TCRdb keeps in-frame clones, though not all of them. Of some 30,000 clones in the sample, over 75% were seen once. In germline, CDR1 is SGHDT, CDR2 YYEEEE. The V end was cut by 4 bases, the J end by 2 bases, with 10 bases between. This CDR3 spans 14 amino acids. The sample taken for sequencing was lung tumor tissue. This chain uses TRBV5-6 with TRBJ2-1, with a weak D call TRBD2 (7 bases). The TCR sequence derives from a human donor with non-small cell lung cancer. The CDR3 loop reads CASSPGGPYNEQFF. CDR3 nucleotides: TGTGCCAGCAGCCCGGGGGGCCCCTACAATGAGCAGTTCTTC.